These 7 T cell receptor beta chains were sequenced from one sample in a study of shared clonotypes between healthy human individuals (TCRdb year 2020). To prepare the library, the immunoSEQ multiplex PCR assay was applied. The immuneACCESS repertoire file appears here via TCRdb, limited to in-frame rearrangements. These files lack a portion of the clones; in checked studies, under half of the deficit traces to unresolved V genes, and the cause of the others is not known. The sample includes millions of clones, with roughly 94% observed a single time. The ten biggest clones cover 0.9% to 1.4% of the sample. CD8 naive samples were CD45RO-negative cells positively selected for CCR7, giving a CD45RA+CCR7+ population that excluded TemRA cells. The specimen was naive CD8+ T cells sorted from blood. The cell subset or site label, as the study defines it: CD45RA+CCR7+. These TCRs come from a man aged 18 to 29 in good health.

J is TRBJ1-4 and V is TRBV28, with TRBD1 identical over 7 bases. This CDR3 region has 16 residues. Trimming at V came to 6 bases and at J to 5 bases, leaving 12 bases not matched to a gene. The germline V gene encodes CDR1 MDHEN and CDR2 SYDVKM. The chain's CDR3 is CASRTTGEGANEKLFF. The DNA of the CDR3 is TGTGCCAGCAGAACAACCGGGGAGGGGGCCAATGAAAAACTGTTTTTT.

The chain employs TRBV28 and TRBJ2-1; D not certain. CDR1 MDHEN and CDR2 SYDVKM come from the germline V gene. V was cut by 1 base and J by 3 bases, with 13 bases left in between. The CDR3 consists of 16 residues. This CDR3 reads CASSLLKSVVYNEQFF. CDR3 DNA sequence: TGTGCCAGCAGTTTATTAAAGTCAGTTGTCTACAATGAGCAGTTCTTC.

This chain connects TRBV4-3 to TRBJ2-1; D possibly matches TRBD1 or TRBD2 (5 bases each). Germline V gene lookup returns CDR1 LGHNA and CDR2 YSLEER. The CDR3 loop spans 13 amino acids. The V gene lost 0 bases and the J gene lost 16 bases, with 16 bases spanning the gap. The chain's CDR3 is CASSQDQGAGGFF. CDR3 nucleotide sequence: TGCGCCAGCAGCCAAGATCAAGGGGCTGGGGGATTCTTC.

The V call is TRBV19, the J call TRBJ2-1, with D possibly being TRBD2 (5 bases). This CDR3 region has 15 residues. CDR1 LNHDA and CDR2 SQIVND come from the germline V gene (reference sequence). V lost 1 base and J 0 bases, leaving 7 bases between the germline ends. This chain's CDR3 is CASSIGRSSYNEQFF. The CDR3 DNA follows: TGTGCCAGTAGTATAGGGAGGAGCTCCTACAATGAGCAGTTCTTC. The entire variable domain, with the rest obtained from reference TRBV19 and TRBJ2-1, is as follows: DGGITQSPKYLFRKEGQNVTLSCEQNLNHDAMYWYRQDPGQGLRLIYYSQIVNDFQKGDIAEGYSVSREKKESFPLTVTSAQKNPTAFYLCASSIGRSSYNEQFFGPGTRLTVL.

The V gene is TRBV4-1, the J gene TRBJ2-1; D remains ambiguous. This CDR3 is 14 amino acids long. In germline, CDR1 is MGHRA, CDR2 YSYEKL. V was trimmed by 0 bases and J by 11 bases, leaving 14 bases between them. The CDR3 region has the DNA TGCGCCAGCAGCCAAGATCCGACGGCTGATCAGCAGTTCTTC. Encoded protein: CASSQDPTADQQFF.

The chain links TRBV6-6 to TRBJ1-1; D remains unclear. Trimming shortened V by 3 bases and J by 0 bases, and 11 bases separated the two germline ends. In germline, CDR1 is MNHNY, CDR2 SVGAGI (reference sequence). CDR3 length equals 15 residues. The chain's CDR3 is CASSYEGPMNTEAFF. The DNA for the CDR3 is TGTGCCAGCAGTTATGAAGGGCCCATGAACACTGAAGCTTTCTTT.

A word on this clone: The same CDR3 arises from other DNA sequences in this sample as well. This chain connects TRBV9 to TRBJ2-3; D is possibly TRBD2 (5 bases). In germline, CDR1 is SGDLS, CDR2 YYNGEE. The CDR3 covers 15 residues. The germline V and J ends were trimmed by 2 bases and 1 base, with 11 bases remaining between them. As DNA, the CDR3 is TGTGCCAGCAGCGTCGCTCGGGGAGGCACAGATACGCAGTATTTT. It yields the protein CASSVARGGTDTQYF.